Presented here are 5 T cell receptor beta chains from one specimen sequenced in a study of blood T cell repertoires in COVID-19. Generated by immunoSEQ multiplex PCR, the TCRdb table keeps only in-frame clones and is missing some. Of around 130,000 clones in the sample, about 80% were seen once. Material for sequencing was peripheral blood. Receptors were obtained from a woman in her sixties with acute or convalescent COVID-19.

The CDR3 loop is CASSYSGHNTEAFF. In nucleotides, the CDR3 is TGTGCCAGCAGTTACTCGGGACACAACACTGAAGCTTTCTTT. The rearrangement joins TRBV6-5 to TRBJ1-1; TRBD1 might be the D (6 bases). CDR3 length equals 14 residues. Per the germline V gene, CDR1 is MNHEY and CDR2 is SVGAGI. V lost 0 bases, J lost 2 bases, and 7 bases lay in between.

V usage is TRBV3-1 (or the pseudogene TRBV3-2) and J usage is TRBJ1-6, with 7 bases identical to TRBD1. Trimming cost V 2 bases and J 10 bases; bases outside gene matches: 5. This CDR3 comprises 14 residues. The germline V gene encodes CDR1 LGHDT and CDR2 YNNKEL (reference sequence). The CDR3 DNA sequence: TGTGCCAGCAGCCAAAGGGGGGACAGATCACCCCTCCACTTT. It encodes CASSQRGDRSPLHF.

The chain joins TRBV2 to TRBJ1-3, with a tentative D call TRBD1 (5 bases). The CDR3 has 16 amino acids. V lost 1 base and J lost 0, with 10 bases in between. CDR1 is SNHLY, CDR2 FYNNEI, per germline. Here the CDR3 reads CASSEETDFSGNTIYF. The DNA for the CDR3 is TGTGCCAGCAGTGAAGAGACAGACTTCTCTGGAAACACCATATATTTT.

CDR3 residues: CASRVSGGADTEAFF. The CDR3 nucleotides read TGTGCCAGTAGGGTTTCAGGTGGAGCGGACACTGAAGCTTTCTTT. This chain uses TRBV19 with TRBJ1-1, with no clear D. Germline CDR1 is LNHDA and CDR2 is SQIVND (reference sequence). CDR3 length: 15 amino acids. With 6 bases removed from V and 3 bases from J, the gap between germline ends came to 17 bases.

The rearrangement joins TRBV6-5 to TRBJ1-2, with a weak D call TRBD1 (6 bases). The germline V gene has CDR1 MNHEY and CDR2 SVGAGI. V shed 4 bases and J shed 4 bases, with 13 bases lying between them. This CDR3 is built from 14 residues. CDR3 region: CASSFEGGPYGYTF. The CDR3 DNA sequence: TGTGCCAGCAGTTTCGAGGGGGGGCCCTATGGCTACACCTTC.